This T cell receptor beta chain was obtained from a study of cytomegalovirus exposure and HLA in healthy donors. Study-level information: HLA-typed donors were the source of 90 million or so unique TCRs, which an early data release held.

Researchers ran the PCR with 60 Vbeta and 13 Jbeta primers. Profiling relied on immunoSEQ multiplex PCR, and the TCRdb table lists in-frame clones only, not all of them. This sample has roughly 180,000 clones, with 75% to 85% found just once. As regards this clone: The antigen is undetermined.

Broader study findings: Most of the CMV-associated TCR beta chains (in a later analysis) appeared to be HLA-restricted. Researchers reported in a later analysis that common viral pathogens appeared linked to several top clusters.

CDR1 and CDR2 (germline): SGHTS, YDEGEE. The CDR3 is made up of 17 amino acids. V lost 3 bases, J lost 5 bases, and 15 bases stayed unmatched. This sequence joins TRBV5-8 and TRBJ1-2, with 8 bases matching TRBD1. The TCR was taken from a man aged 25 to 40 in good health and CMV-seropositive. The sample comprised PBMCs. The CDR3 reads CASSSWQGQGRGYGYTF. The CDR3 nucleotides read TGTGCCAGCAGCTCGTGGCAAGGACAGGGTCGAGGATATGGCTACACCTTC.